The 20 T cell receptor beta chains in this list originate from one sample, sequenced in a study of T cell repertoires in cytomegalovirus infection. These TCRs are of unknown antigen specificity. TCRdb fed the reads into MiXCR, producing one record per CDR3 protein. Altogether about 570,000 distinct CDR3 sequences are present, almost 40% being singletons, with the ten largest covering about half. The specimen comprised cultured PBMCs, sampled from culture after CMV antigen stimulation. These receptors were obtained from a human donor in good health (CMV status not recorded). Some clones in this sample may be carry-over from other donors' samples.

The CDR3 sequence is CASSQPGLRRDTQYF. The CDR3 nucleotides are TGTGCCAGCAGCCAACCGGGACTCAGACGGGATACGCAGTATTTT. This chain connects TRBV4-2 to TRBJ2-3; the D gene is possibly TRBD2 (6 bases). CDR1 and CDR2 (germline): LGHNA, YNFKEQ. V lost 2 bases and J 6 bases, leaving 15 bases between the germline ends. This CDR3 has 15 amino acids.

The chain links TRBV7-6 to TRBJ2-1; 7 bases agree with TRBD2. CDR3 size: 16 residues. V shed 5 bases and J 11 bases; nucleotides not matched to a gene: 18. The germline V gene encodes CDR1 SGHVS and CDR2 FNYEAQ. CDR3 region: CASSPPYGRPAHQQFF. Written as DNA, the CDR3 is TGTGCCAGCAGCCCCCCATACGGGAGGCCTGCCCATCAGCAGTTCTTC.

V and J are TRBV4-3 and TRBJ2-5; D might be TRBD2 (6 bases). CDR3 length: 16 amino acids. CDR1 is LGHNA, CDR2 YSLEER, per germline. Trimming stripped 1 base from V and 5 bases from J, with 17 bases between. For the CDR3, the DNA is TGCGCCAGCAGCCAAGTTCCGGGGGAGGCTACCGAGACCCAGTACTTC. Its protein product is CASSQVPGEATETQYF.

The chain uses TRBV7-2 and TRBJ2-7, with TRBD2 matching 11 bases. Germline loops: CDR1 SGHTA, CDR2 FQGNSA. V dropped 2 bases and J dropped 2; count of bases not matched to a gene: 8. The length of the CDR3 is 17 residues. Here the CDR3 reads CASSLIRTSGSTYEQYF. Written as DNA, the CDR3 is TGTGCCAGCAGCTTAATCCGGACTAGCGGGTCAACCTACGAGCAGTACTTC.

This clonotype was detected a few times. The chain uses TRBV7-2 and TRBJ1-2, with TRBD1 identical over 7 bases. V shed 4 bases and J 10 bases; nucleotides not matched to a gene: 9. From germline, CDR1 is SGHTA and CDR2 FQGNSA. The CDR3 sequence is 13 residues long. CDR3 sequence: CASSSRTGDDYTF. The CDR3 DNA is TGTGCCAGCAGCTCCCGGACAGGAGATGACTACACCTTC.

The rearrangement links TRBV28 to TRBJ1-6; perhaps TRBD1 as D (6 bases). CDR1 is MDHEN and CDR2 is SYDVKM in the germline V gene. V was cut by 1 base and J by 10 bases, with 14 bases left in between. CDR3 length equals 15 residues. The chain's CDR3 is CASSLLTKGQSPLHF. CDR3 DNA sequence: TGTGCCAGCAGTTTATTGACCAAGGGACAATCACCCCTCCACTTT.

This chain links TRBV4-2 with TRBJ1-5; D is ambiguous. Trimming pared 0 bases from V and 3 bases from J, leaving 9 bases between. CDR3 length: 15 residues. CDR1 and CDR2 (germline): LGHNA, YNFKEQ. Here the CDR3 reads CASSQDSQDNQPQHF. The CDR3 DNA reads TGTGCCAGCAGCCAAGATTCGCAGGACAATCAGCCCCAGCATTTT.

This clonotype was detected only a few times. This chain connects TRBV11-3 to TRBJ2-1; tentative D call: TRBD1 (6 bases). The V and J ends lost 6 bases and 8 bases respectively, with 17 bases between them. This CDR3 has 14 residues. Germline values: CDR1 SGHNT, CDR2 YENEEA. CDR3 DNA: TGTGCCAGCAGTCCCCGGGTAGGGGGATATGAGCAGTTCTTC. Protein product: CASSPRVGGYEQFF.

The J gene is TRBJ2-3, the V gene TRBV10-3, with 7 bases that match TRBD1. The CDR3 length is 14 residues. With V trimmed by 5 bases and J by 3 bases, 5 bases remained unmatched. In germline, CDR1 is ENHRY, CDR2 SYGVKD. The CDR3 protein is CAISRGGWTDTQYF. The CDR3 region has the DNA TGTGCCATCAGTCGAGGGGGCTGGACAGATACGCAGTATTTT.

The rearrangement joins TRBV6-6 to TRBJ2-1; D is perhaps TRBD1 (6 bases). V lost 6 bases and J lost 0, with 12 bases in between. The CDR3 loop spans 15 amino acids. Germline values: CDR1 MNHNY, CDR2 SVGAGI (reference sequence). The DNA for the CDR3 is TGTGCCAGCAGAGTGAGGGGGAGCTCCTACAATGAGCAGTTCTTC. This translates into CASRVRGSSYNEQFF.

The chain combines TRBV6-6 with TRBJ2-2; 10 nucleotides agree with TRBD1. There are 16 residues in the CDR3. Germline lookup yields CDR1 MNHNY and CDR2 SVGAGI (reference sequence). After removal of 6 bases from V and 4 bases from J, the junction contained 8 bases not matched to a gene. Here the CDR3 DNA reads TGTGCCAGCAGACCTGACAGGGGGCGCTCCACCGGGGAGCTGTTTTTT. Translated: CASRPDRGRSTGELFF.

The rearrangement uses TRBV29-1 and TRBJ2-5; D not certain. The CDR3 has 13 residues. Germline V gives CDR1 SQVTM, CDR2 ANQGSEA. V shed 4 bases and J shed 4 bases, with 13 bases lying between them. The CDR3 spells CSVGDLVVETQYF. The CDR3 DNA is TGCAGCGTTGGGGATCTAGTGGTAGAGACCCAGTACTTC. The full variable domain, completed using reference TRBV29-1 and TRBJ2-5, is SAVISQKPSRDICQRGTSLTIQCQVDSQVTMMFWYRQQPGQSLTLIATANQGSEATYESGFVIDKFPISRPNLTFSTLTVSNMSPEDSSIYLCSVGDLVVETQYFGPGTRLLVL.

The V call is TRBV4-3, the J call TRBJ2-7; 8 bases are shared with TRBD2. Germline V gives CDR1 LGHNA, CDR2 YSLEER. The length of the CDR3 is 16 residues. The V and J ends lost 1 base and 0 bases, in that order; junction bases with no gene match: 5. The CDR3 is CASSQVRGTSSYEQYF. The CDR3 DNA reads TGCGCCAGCAGCCAAGTCCGTGGGACTAGCTCCTACGAGCAGTACTTC.

The gene calls are TRBV20-1 and TRBJ2-1; 10 bases are shared with TRBD2. The CDR3 length is 15 residues. Germline CDR1 DFQATT, CDR2 SNEGSKA (reference sequence). V was pared by 0 bases and J by 2 bases, with 1 base of the junction left unmatched. In nucleotides, the CDR3 is TGCAGTGCTAGAGATCTAGCGGGAGCCTACAATGAGCAGTTCTTC. Translating gives CSARDLAGAYNEQFF.

This clonotype was found a few times. The gene calls are TRBV14 and TRBJ1-2; maybe TRBD1 (6 bases). Trimming took 5 bases from V and 7 from J, leaving 14 bases between them. Germline values: CDR1 SGHDN, CDR2 FVKESK. The CDR3 consists of 13 residues. The CDR3 region has the DNA TGTGCCAGCAGCGAGAACAGGGTTGGTGGCTACACCTTC. This translates into CASSENRVGGYTF.

This clonotype was seen a handful of times. The gene calls are TRBV12-3 or TRBV12-4 and TRBJ2-2, with 9 bases that match TRBD1. Germline trimming cut 2 bases from V and 12 bases from J; bases unmatched to any gene: 4. The CDR3 is 13 amino acids. Here the CDR3 reads CASSLSTGGQLFF. In DNA form, the CDR3 reads TGTGCCAGCAGTTTATCGACAGGGGGTCAGCTGTTTTTT.

The rearrangement joins TRBV7-8 to TRBJ1-6; D uncertain. Germline loops: CDR1 SGHVS, CDR2 FQNEAQ. CDR3 size: 15 residues. V was shortened by 7 bases and J by 7 bases, with 17 bases between the two germline ends. The DNA for the CDR3 is TGTGCCAGCAACCCCCGGGCCTTAGGCAATTCACCCCTCCACTTT. As protein: CASNPRALGNSPLHF.

This clonotype was detected once. The chain carries TRBV20-1 and TRBJ1-4, with D perhaps TRBD1 (6 bases). The CDR3 runs to 15 residues. Germline CDR1 is DFQATT and CDR2 is SNEGSKA (reference sequence). With 0 bases removed from V and 5 bases from J, the gap between germline ends came to 13 bases. The CDR3 region has the DNA TGCAGTGCTAGAGAAACACAGGGCTGGAATGAAAAACTGTTTTTT. It codes for CSARETQGWNEKLFF.

This clonotype turned up a few times. The rearrangement uses TRBV19 and TRBJ1-4; D is uncertain. The V and J ends lost 5 bases and 7 bases respectively, with 20 bases between them. CDR1 is LNHDA, CDR2 SQIVND, per germline (reference sequence). CDR3 length equals 16 residues. The CDR3 spells CASSGVAVADSEKLFF. CDR3 in DNA: TGTGCCAGTAGTGGTGTCGCAGTTGCGGATAGTGAAAAACTGTTTTTT.

V and J are TRBV6-2 or TRBV6-3 and TRBJ1-1, with a tentative D call TRBD1 (6 bases). The germline V and J ends were trimmed by 6 bases and 0 bases, with 20 bases remaining between them. This CDR3 contains 17 residues. Germline V lookup: CDR1 MNHEY, CDR2 SVGEGT. The CDR3 region is CASRMGRGGSMNTEAFF. The DNA for the CDR3 is TGTGCCAGCAGAATGGGGCGAGGGGGGTCTATGAACACTGAAGCTTTCTTT.